This passage covers 24 T cell receptor beta chains from one sample sequenced in a study of naive CD8 T cells in extremely preterm neonates. Some clones are missing from TCRdb's copy, which holds only in-frame ones; the method was immunoSEQ multiplex PCR. The repertoire holds approximately 6,000 clones, around 98% seen once, with roughly 1.2% in the top ten. Sample: naive CD8+ T cells from blood. All receptors come from a human donor in good health.

The rearrangement joins TRBV5-6 to TRBJ2-7, with a tentative D call TRBD1 (6 bases). Trimming cost V 4 bases and J 1 base, with 12 bases left between them. Germline V gives CDR1 SGHDT, CDR2 YYEEEE. There are 14 residues in the CDR3. This CDR3 reads CASSLRQVSYEQYF. The CDR3 coding sequence is TGTGCCAGCAGCCTTAGACAGGTTTCCTACGAGCAGTACTTC.

The CDR3 bases are TGTGCCAGCAGCTTACGCCGGGTGGCGCTTAGCTCTGGGGCCAACGTCCTGACTTTC. Its translation is CASSLRRVALSSGANVLTF. The rearrangement uses TRBV7-3 and TRBJ2-6, with no clear D. V lost 2 bases and J 0 bases, leaving 17 bases between the germline ends. The V gene's germline CDR1 is SGHTA and CDR2 FQGTGA. The CDR3 covers 19 residues. The whole variable domain, remainder taken from reference TRBV7-3 and TRBJ2-6, is GAGVSQTPSNKVTEKGKYVELRCDPISGHTALYWYRQSLGQGPEFLIYFQGTGAADDSGLPNDRFFAVRPEGSVSTLKIQRTERGDSAVYLCASSLRRVALSSGANVLTFGAGSRLTVL.

This chain joins TRBV28 and TRBJ2-7, with a weak D call TRBD2 (6 bases). Germline CDR1 reads MDHEN; CDR2 reads SYDVKM. This CDR3 has 12 residues. V lost 3 bases and J lost 5, with 8 bases in between. The CDR3 spells CASSFGGNEQYF. Written as DNA, the CDR3 is TGTGCCAGCAGTTTCGGAGGGAACGAGCAGTACTTC.

This clone was counted once. The chain has TRBV27 and TRBJ2-7; 7 bases agree with TRBD2. CDR3 length equals 16 residues. Germline CDR1 and CDR2: MNHEY and SMNVEV (reference sequence). With V trimmed by 8 bases and J by 1 base, 14 bases remained unmatched. CDR3 sequence: CASGRLSAGASYEQYF. The DNA of the CDR3 is TGTGCCAGCGGTCGCCTCTCGGCGGGAGCATCCTACGAGCAGTACTTC.

V and J are TRBV11-1 and TRBJ2-1, with a possible D match to TRBD2 (6 bases). Between the trimmed V and J ends, which lost 5 bases and 0 bases, there was a span of 11 bases. The germline V gene has CDR1 SGHAT and CDR2 FQDESV (reference sequence). The CDR3 covers 15 residues. CDR3 DNA: TGTGCCAGCAGCGCTAGCGTGAGCTCCTACAATGAGCAGTTCTTC. Translating gives CASSASVSSYNEQFF.

The chain links TRBV7-8 to TRBJ1-4; 8 bases line up with TRBD1. The J segment lost 6 bases and the V segment lost 0 bases, leaving 9 bases of the junction unmatched. This CDR3 region has 17 residues. Germline CDR1 reads SGHVS; CDR2 reads FQNEAQ. Here the CDR3 reads CASSLAGQDPPHEKLFF. CDR3 coding DNA: TGTGCCAGCAGCTTAGCGGGACAGGATCCCCCCCATGAAAAACTGTTTTTT.

The count of this clone is one. V gene TRBV5-6 combines with J gene TRBJ1-1; 8 bases map to TRBD1. Germline CDR1 is SGHDT and CDR2 is YYEEEE. Trimming took 2 bases from V and 1 from J; bases not matched to a gene: 10. The CDR3 length is 17 residues. The CDR3 region is CASSFFRKQGGNTEAFF. The CDR3 nucleotides are TGTGCCAGCAGCTTTTTCCGTAAACAGGGGGGGAACACTGAAGCTTTCTTT.

The V and J genes are TRBV5-1 and TRBJ2-7, with D possibly matching TRBD2 (6 bases). V was clipped by 0 bases and J by 0 bases, with 13 bases between them. The germline V gene has CDR1 SGHRS and CDR2 YFSETQ. CDR3 length equals 16 residues. As DNA, the CDR3 is TGCGCCAGCAGCTTGGAGGGCAGCGGGTACTCCTACGAGCAGTACTTC. This gives the protein CASSLEGSGYSYEQYF.

The genes are TRBV5-4 and TRBJ2-7; TRBD1 might be the D (5 bases). The germline V and J ends were trimmed by 2 bases and 5 bases, with 8 bases remaining between them. The CDR3 has 12 residues. The germline CDR1 and CDR2 sequences are SGHNT and YYREEE (reference sequence). CDR3 in DNA: TGTGCCAGCAGCTTAGGGGCCCACGAGCAGTACTTC. It translates to CASSLGAHEQYF.

This chain links TRBV5-4 with TRBJ2-7; 7 nucleotides match TRBD2. With 2 bases clipped from V and 6 bases from J, the junction kept 14 bases outside the gene matches. The CDR3 contains 16 residues. In germline, CDR1 is SGHNT, CDR2 YYREEE (reference sequence). CDR3 sequence reads: CASSFPEAGPLGEQYF. In nucleotides, the CDR3 is TGTGCCAGCAGCTTCCCCGAAGCGGGACCCCTCGGCGAGCAGTACTTC.

The chain recombines TRBV7-3 with TRBJ2-1, with D hard to call. The ends were cut back, 2 bases at V and 3 bases at J, with 11 bases in the middle. CDR1 is SGHTA and CDR2 is FQGTGA in the germline V gene. The CDR3 has 15 residues. This chain's CDR3 is CASSLRESNYNEQFF. The CDR3 nucleotides read TGTGCCAGCAGCTTACGAGAATCGAACTACAATGAGCAGTTCTTC. The whole variable domain, remainder taken from reference TRBV7-3 and TRBJ2-1, is GAGVSQTPSNKVTEKGKYVELRCDPISGHTALYWYRQSLGQGPEFLIYFQGTGAADDSGLPNDRFFAVRPEGSVSTLKIQRTERGDSAVYLCASSLRESNYNEQFFGPGTRLTVL.

CDR3 nucleotides: TGCGCCAGCGGTCCTGATGGGACAGGGGATAGAGAGACCCAGTACTTC. Its protein is CASGPDGTGDRETQYF. This chain connects TRBV5-1 to TRBJ2-5, with 10 bases lining up with TRBD1. In germline, CDR1 is SGHRS, CDR2 YFSETQ. V was clipped by 7 bases and J by 4 bases; unmatched bases: 13. This CDR3 contains 16 residues.

The chain employs TRBV27 and TRBJ1-2, with 7 bases matching TRBD1. Germline CDR1 is MNHEY and CDR2 is SMNVEV (reference sequence). After removal of 6 bases from V and 5 bases from J, the junction contained 12 bases not matched to a gene. The CDR3 covers 15 residues. The CDR3 DNA is TGTGCCAGCAGCCCCGCCAGACAGGGCCATTATGGCTACACCTTC. This encodes CASSPARQGHYGYTF.

V usage is TRBV5-6 and J usage is TRBJ2-7; 8 bases fit TRBD1. The CDR3 spans 17 residues. Trimming removed 2 bases from V and 1 base from J; junction bases left unmatched: 11. Per the germline V gene, CDR1 is SGHDT and CDR2 is YYEEEE. CDR3 amino acids: CASSFGAGGEGSYEQYF. As DNA, the CDR3 is TGTGCCAGCAGCTTCGGGGCAGGGGGCGAGGGATCCTACGAGCAGTACTTC.

The rearrangement joins TRBV19 to TRBJ2-7; 7 positions match TRBD2. The CDR3 totals 14 residues. The V gene end was trimmed by 5 bases and the J gene end by 5 bases; junction bases not matched to a gene: 9. Germline V gene sequence: CDR1 LNHDA, CDR2 SQIVND (reference sequence). CDR3 bases: TGTGCCAGTAGTTATCCGGGAGGAGCCAACGAGCAGTACTTC. Translated: CASSYPGGANEQYF.

The chain employs TRBV10-3 and TRBJ2-2; possible D gene TRBD1, 6 bases. CDR3 length: 14 residues. V lost 6 bases and J 6 bases, leaving 14 bases between the germline ends. CDR1 and CDR2 from the germline V gene are ENHRY and SYGVKD. The CDR3 reads CAIRDQGPAGELFF. CDR3 in DNA: TGTGCCATCAGGGATCAGGGGCCGGCCGGGGAGCTGTTTTTT.

This rearrangement joins TRBV7-9 to TRBJ2-1; D is ambiguous. The CDR3 has 11 residues. The germline V gene has CDR1 SEHNR and CDR2 FQNEAQ (reference sequence). Trimming shortened V by 4 bases and J by 6 bases, and 4 bases separated the two germline ends. CDR3 DNA sequence: TGTGCCAGCAGCTCCGGCAATGAGCAGTTCTTC. Translating gives CASSSGNEQFF.

The chain couples TRBV9 to TRBJ1-2; tentatively, D is TRBD1 (6 bases). Trimming left V 6 bases short and J 4 bases short, with 13 bases between. The CDR3 extends over 13 amino acids. Germline CDR1 is SGDLS and CDR2 is YYNGEE. The CDR3 reads CASNGGRGYGYTF. The CDR3 nucleotides read TGTGCCAGCAATGGGGGCAGGGGCTATGGCTACACCTTC.

The chain combines TRBV18 with TRBJ2-3, with 13 nucleotides matching TRBD2. The CDR3 consists of 15 residues. Germline CDR1 is KGHSH and CDR2 is LQKENI. J gave up 4 bases and V 9 bases, and 7 bases lay outside the gene matches. As DNA, the CDR3 is TGTGCCAGTTCTCGGACTAGCGGGAGCCCAGATACGCAGTATTTT. Translated, it gives CASSRTSGSPDTQYF.

The chain is built from TRBV7-9 and TRBJ1-2; 10 bases line up with TRBD1. Looked up from germline, CDR1 is SEHNR and CDR2 is FQNEAQ (reference sequence). The CDR3 runs to 16 residues. J gave up 2 bases and V 5 bases, and 8 bases lay outside the gene matches. Here the CDR3 DNA reads TGTGCCAGCAGCGGAGACAGGGGGCTTCGGAACTATGGCTACACCTTC. Protein product: CASSGDRGLRNYGYTF.

The gene calls are TRBV28 and TRBJ1-5, with D uncertain. This CDR3 is built from 15 residues. Deletions cut 1 base from V and 0 bases from J, with 7 bases between. Per germline, CDR1 MDHEN and CDR2 SYDVKM. In DNA, the CDR3 is TGTGCCAGCAGTTTATCTTCCTATAGCAATCAGCCCCAGCATTTT. Its protein product is CASSLSSYSNQPQHF.

The CDR3 is CASSYSSGTGDEAFF. DNA for the CDR3: TGTGCCAGCAGTTACTCCAGCGGTACGGGGGATGAAGCTTTCTTT. V is TRBV6-5 and J is TRBJ1-1; possible D gene TRBD1, 5 bases. Trimming shortened V by 0 bases and J by 7 bases, and 15 bases separated the two germline ends. The CDR3 extends over 15 amino acids. The germline V gene encodes CDR1 MNHEY and CDR2 SVGAGI.

The chain is built from TRBV5-1 and TRBJ1-3, with 8 bases identical to TRBD1. After removal of 0 bases from V and 2 bases from J, the junction contained 4 bases not matched to a gene. Germline CDR1 SGHRS, CDR2 YFSETQ. This CDR3 spans 16 amino acids. CDR3 DNA: TGCGCCAGCAGCTTGGCCGGACAGGGTCCTGGAAACACCATATATTTT. Translation: CASSLAGQGPGNTIYF.

The chain recombines TRBV7-3 with TRBJ2-5, with TRBD1 matching 9 bases. The DNA end lines up better with TRBJ2-7; the J call may be wrong. The germline V gene has CDR1 SGHTA and CDR2 FQGTGA. The CDR3 has 15 amino acids. The CDR3 region has the DNA TGTGCCAGCAGCGTCGGGGGACAGGGAGTGTACGAGCAGTACTTC. Translating it yields CASSVGGQGVYEQYF.